The source of this TCR beta chain is a study of T cell responses to AZD1222 COVID-19 vaccine. Across the study: Researchers grouped second doses given at about 4 or about 12 weeks into one pool.

Measured with immunoSEQ multiplex PCR; TCRdb has only the in-frame clones, and not every one. The table lists 70,000 to 85,000 clones, roughly 89% of them singletons. This CDR3 contains 13 residues. The V gene lost 7 bases and the J gene lost 8 bases, with 16 bases spanning the gap. Germline V gene lookup returns CDR1 WSHSY and CDR2 SAAADI. The chain employs TRBV10-2 and TRBJ2-3; weak D call: TRBD2 (5 bases). The specimen comprised peripheral blood, sampled on day 0 of AZD1222 vaccination. The source is an adult in good health. CDR3 loop: CASTRTQEATQYF. For the CDR3, the DNA is TGCGCCAGCACCAGGACTCAAGAGGCTACGCAGTATTTT.